This TCR beta chain was sequenced during a study of blood T cell repertoires in COVID-19. Study-wide background: COVID-19 samples, acute and convalescent, were from the United States, Italy and Spain.

In terms of age and location, participants ranged from roughly 18 to 100 years and lived in around 22 US areas. Cohort 3 donors were reported recovered after two negative PCRs, clearance, or symptom resolution. Original analysis: Amplified reference gene primers provided the basis for estimating nucleated cell counts. Produced via immunoSEQ multiplex PCR; TCRdb's table is partial and in-frame only. D and trimming were read from the DNA, whereas the V and J calls and clone size are those reported in that table. The sample lists over 250,000 clones; about 87% were seen once. This CDR3 region has 15 residues. Per the germline V gene, CDR1 is GTSNPN and CDR2 is SVGIG (reference sequence). The V end lost 2 bases, the J end lost 0 bases, and 11 bases lay between the germline ends.

Sequencing was done on a sample of PBMCs or T cells enriched from blood (not recorded which). This chain links TRBV30 with TRBJ1-5, with a possible D match to TRBD1 (6 bases). The clonotype comes from a woman in her fifties or sixties who had recovered from COVID-19. The CDR3 DNA follows: TGTGCCTGGAGTCACCGGGACATTAGCAATCAGCCCCAGCATTTT. This gives the protein CAWSHRDISNQPQHF.